The rows below give T cell receptor beta chains drawn from one sample of a study of blood T cell repertoires in COVID-19. Clones were sequenced by immunoSEQ multiplex PCR, and TCRdb holds only the in-frame ones, with some missing. The sample includes 150,000 to 200,000 clones, approximately 89% of them seen just once. The sample consisted of peripheral blood. The receptors here all came from a man aged 40-49 years with active or convalescent COVID-19. The CDR3 runs from the conserved cysteine through the conserved F or W. The D gene is left open where the match is weak. The size field is filled for only some rows; it gives once, few, many or a size class.

V gene	clone size	D gene	J gene	CDR3 DNA	CDR3 protein
TRBV28	.	.	TRBJ2-1	TGTGCCAGCAGTTTGCCAGGGCCCCATGAGCAGTTCTTC	CASSLPGPHEQFF
TRBV6-1	once	.	TRBJ1-2	TGTGCCAGCAGTGAAGTGGGCAGGGCCTATGGCTACACCTTC	CASSEVGRAYGYTF
TRBV2	.	TRBD1	TRBJ2-6	TGTGCCAGCAGCCGACAGGGGGCTGCTGGGGCCAACGTCCTGACTTTC	CASSRQGAAGANVLTF
TRBV19	once	.	TRBJ1-4	TGTGCCAGTAGCCTTACAGGGAATTCTGAAAAACTGTTTTTT	CASSLTGNSEKLFF
TRBV27	.	TRBD1	TRBJ1-3	TGTGCCAGCAGTAACGGACAGGGGAATGAACTCTCTGGAAACACCATATATTTT	CASSNGQGNELSGNTIYF
TRBV6-6	.	.	TRBJ1-2	TGTGCCAGCAGCCTGGCCGGGGGGAACTATGGCTACACCTTC	CASSLAGGNYGYTF
TRBV7-9	.	.	TRBJ1-6	TGTGCCAGCAGCCCAGACACAGCAGTCTCACCCCTCCACTTT	CASSPDTAVSPLHF
TRBV7-2	.	TRBD2	TRBJ2-1	TGTGCCAGCAGCCCGATCCCAGCGGGGGGCTACAATGAGCAGTTCTTC	CASSPIPAGGYNEQFF
TRBV2	.	TRBD1	TRBJ2-3	TGTGCCAGCAGTTTAGCACCCCCGGGACAGCTCACAGATACGCAGTATTTT	CASSLAPPGQLTDTQYF
TRBV2	.	TRBD1	TRBJ1-1	TGTGCCAGCAGTCGGACAGGGTTCTCCGCGATGAAAGCTTTCTTT	CASSRTGFSAMKAFF
TRBV10-3	.	TRBD2	TRBJ2-1	TGTGCCATCAGTCCACACCGGGGGGGACTAGTTACCGATGAGCAGTTCTTC	CAISPHRGGLVTDEQFF
TRBV5-1	few	.	TRBJ1-2	TGCGCCAGCAGCTTGGAATTGGGACAAACTAACTATGGCTACACCTTC	CASSLELGQTNYGYTF
TRBV11-2	.	.	TRBJ1-1	TGTGCCAGCAGCTTTCCGGGAGAAGCTTTCTTT	CASSFPGEAFF
TRBV5-6	.	TRBD1	TRBJ2-7	TGTGCCAGCAGCTGGGACCAGGGACAGGGGGTAGGCGAGCAGTACTTC	CASSWDQGQGVGEQYF
TRBV6-1	few	.	TRBJ1-1	TGTGCCAGCAGTGAACAGGGGATGAACACTGAAGCTTTCTTT	CASSEQGMNTEAFF
TRBV2	.	TRBD1	TRBJ1-4	TGTGCCAGCAGTGCAGAGGGACAGCGAAACGAAAAACTGTTTTTT	CASSAEGQRNEKLFF
TRBV28	.	.	TRBJ1-4	TGTGCCAGCAGTGTCCGGGACAACTCTCTTGAACTGTTTTTT	CASSVRDNSLELFF
TRBV9	.	TRBD2	TRBJ2-3	TGTGCCAGCAGCGTCCCTAGCGGGGGACCCGCGGGGGCAGATACGCAGTATTTT	CASSVPSGGPAGADTQYF
TRBV9	.	TRBD1	TRBJ1-6	TGTGCCAGCAGCGTAGTGCGCCGGGACAGATATTCACCCCTCCACTTT	CASSVVRRDRYSPLHF
TRBV7-9	.	.	TRBJ1-4	TGTGCCAGCAGCTTGATTTCAGGGGATAATGAAAAACTGTTTTTT	CASSLISGDNEKLFF
TRBV7-2	.	.	TRBJ1-6	TGTGCCAGCAGCTTAGGTGGGCCCGGAGGTTCACCCCTCCACTTT	CASSLGGPGGSPLHF
TRBV23-1	.	.	TRBJ1-2	TGCGCCAGCAGTCCCTCCCCGGGGGGTGGGTATGGCTACACCTTC	CASSPSPGGGYGYTF
TRBV7-3	.	.	TRBJ1-1	TGTGCCAGCAGCTTAGGTGGCGGAATGGAAGCTTTCTTT	CASSLGGGMEAFF
TRBV19	.	.	TRBJ2-1	TGTGCCAGTAGTATTGAAGGACTACCATACAATGAGCAGTTCTTC	CASSIEGLPYNEQFF
TRBV11-2	.	.	TRBJ2-1	TGTGCCAGCAGCTTAGTAGACAATGAGCAGTTCTTC	CASSLVDNEQFF
TRBV10-3	.	TRBD1	TRBJ2-7	TGTGCCATCAGTCCACAGGGGGCTTCTTACGAGCAGTACTTC	CAISPQGASYEQYF
TRBV19	.	.	TRBJ1-1	TGTGCCACCTGGGACACGAAAGAAGCTTTCTTT	CATWDTKEAFF